The following is a T cell receptor beta chain sequence with its context. This specimen comes from a study of blood T cell repertoires in COVID-19. Study at large: The United States, Italy and Spain supplied acute and convalescent COVID-19 samples. Sources were T cells, B-cell-depleted T cells, or PBMCs; the material itself was cDNA or gDNA.

Original processing notes: Amplifying reference gene primers gave estimates of nucleated cell counts. The method was immunoSEQ multiplex PCR; TCRdb's version includes in-frame clones alone and lacks a portion of them. V, J and clone size are those of that table, while D and trimming were read from the DNA. This table has about 100,000 clones, 85% appearing once. The sequencing sample was made of peripheral blood. The sequence was obtained from a woman aged 70-85 years with active or convalescent COVID-19.

The CDR3 reads CASRAGGSGGYTF. Here the CDR3 DNA reads TGTGCCAGCAGGGCCGGAGGGTCGGGTGGCTACACCTTC. This chain connects TRBV28 to TRBJ1-2; no firm D call. Germline loops: CDR1 MDHEN, CDR2 SYDVKM. V was clipped by 6 bases and J by 7 bases, with 15 bases between them. This CDR3 spans 13 amino acids.